Sequencing of this TCR beta chain was carried out in a study of T cell responses to AZD1222 COVID-19 vaccine. Study-level findings and limits: Per reports, nearly half of all spike-specific TCRs target regions that are unmutated in variants. Regions 160-218 and 743-854 dominated among vaccine-associated CD4 TCRs spanning spike. Seropositive at baseline were only a handful of AZD1222 recipients.

Sequencing was performed with immunoSEQ multiplex PCR; in TCRdb, only in-frame clones are kept and a portion is missing. The sample includes 150,000 to 200,000 clones, roughly 92% of them seen just once. Worth noting for this clone: Its cognate antigen is unknown.

Germline V gives CDR1 LNHDA, CDR2 SQIVND (reference sequence). V was trimmed by 9 bases and J by 0 bases, leaving 12 bases between them. The CDR3 spans 14 residues. The starting material was peripheral blood, obtained on day 0 of AZD1222 vaccination. The source of this sequence is an adult in good health. This chain links TRBV19 with TRBJ1-5, with D uncertain. The CDR3 DNA reads TGTGCCAGCCGTACCGGGCCTAGCAATCAGCCCCAGCATTTT. This gives the protein CASRTGPSNQPQHF.